Presented here are 23 T cell receptor beta chains from one specimen sequenced in a study of blood T cell repertoires in COVID-19. Sequenced by immunoSEQ multiplex PCR; TCRdb stores in-frame clones only, minus some. The sample has over 50,000 clones, 80% to 90% seen once; the top ten hold 25% to 30%. Sequenced material: peripheral blood. The receptors were sampled from a human donor in a cohort sampled during active COVID-19.

The table lists this clone with a few counts. The genes are TRBV4-1 and TRBJ1-5; possibly TRBD1 for D (6 bases). The CDR3 extends over 15 amino acids. V shed 0 bases and J shed 3 bases, with 9 bases lying between them. Germline loops: CDR1 MGHRA, CDR2 YSYEKL. CDR3 sequence reads: CASSQEGQHNQPQHF. The CDR3 nucleotides are TGCGCCAGCAGCCAAGAAGGACAGCACAATCAGCCCCAGCATTTT.

J is TRBJ2-5 and V is TRBV5-1, with TRBD2 matching over 7 bases. Germline-derived CDR1 and CDR2 are SGHRS and YFSETQ. The CDR3 contains 16 residues. Trimming removed 2 bases from V and 2 bases from J; junction bases left unmatched: 9. The CDR3 is CASSFGPAGTQETQYF. DNA of the CDR3: TGCGCCAGCAGCTTCGGTCCAGCGGGGACGCAAGAGACCCAGTACTTC. The full variable domain, its missing parts supplied by reference TRBV5-1 and TRBJ2-5, is KAGVTQTPRYLIKTRGQQVTLSCSPISGHRSVSWYQQTPGQGLQFLFEYFSETQRNKGNFPGRFSGRQFSNSRSEMNVSTLELGDSALYLCASSFGPAGTQETQYFGPGTRLLVL.

This CDR3 reads CSASSYQGASTEAFF. The CDR3 DNA reads TGCAGTGCTAGTTCCTACCAGGGGGCGAGCACTGAAGCTTTCTTT. This chain joins TRBV20-1 and TRBJ1-1; 8 bases map to TRBD1. CDR1 is DFQATT, CDR2 SNEGSKA, per germline (reference sequence). J lost 4 bases, V lost 3 bases, and 10 bases had no gene match. There are 15 residues in the CDR3.

The rearrangement links TRBV28 to TRBJ1-3; D is uncertain. The V gene lost 11 bases and the J gene lost 0 bases, with 20 bases spanning the gap. The CDR3 runs 16 residues. Germline V gene lookup returns CDR1 MDHEN and CDR2 SYDVKM. CDR3 loop: CACTKAAGYSGNTIYF. The CDR3 nucleotides are TGTGCCTGCACTAAGGCCGCGGGGTACTCTGGAAACACCATATATTTT.

The chain uses TRBV5-1 and TRBJ2-7; 7 bases line up with TRBD2. V gave up 2 bases and J gave up 3 bases; unmatched junction bases: 8. CDR3 length: 15 amino acids. Per germline, CDR1 SGHRS and CDR2 YFSETQ. The chain's CDR3 is CASSFVSGNSYEQYF. CDR3 bases: TGCGCCAGCAGCTTCGTCAGCGGGAACAGCTACGAGCAGTACTTC.

CDR3 sequence reads: CASSSLMALTGYEQYF. The CDR3 nucleotides read TGTGCCAGCAGTTCCCTAATGGCCTTGACAGGGTACGAGCAGTACTTC. The chain combines TRBV28 with TRBJ2-7; TRBD1 agrees at 7 bases. The CDR3 extends over 16 amino acids. V trimming: 4 bases; J trimming: 4 bases; junction bases outside the gene matches: 13. The germline V gene encodes CDR1 MDHEN and CDR2 SYDVKM.

The rearrangement uses TRBV6-1 and TRBJ2-7, with D maybe TRBD1 (5 bases). The CDR3 runs 15 residues. Germline V gives CDR1 MNHNS, CDR2 SASEGT. Between the trimmed V and J ends, which lost 2 bases and 2 bases, there was a span of 13 bases. As DNA, the CDR3 is TGTGCCAGCAGTGAACTAGACAGCCGACCCTACGAGCAGTACTTC. Protein sequence: CASSELDSRPYEQYF.

This chain joins TRBV9 and TRBJ2-1, with 13 nucleotides matching TRBD2. The V gene end was trimmed by 5 bases and the J gene end by 0 bases; junction bases not matched to a gene: 14. Looked up from germline, CDR1 is SGDLS and CDR2 is YYNGEE. CDR3 length: 20 amino acids. The CDR3: CASRDRGTSGNSGSYNEQFF. CDR3 in DNA: TGTGCCAGCAGGGACCGCGGGACTAGCGGGAATTCGGGCTCCTACAATGAGCAGTTCTTC.

This chain joins TRBV19 and TRBJ1-5; D is possibly TRBD1 (6 bases). V was trimmed by 9 bases and J by 5 bases, leaving 23 bases between them. From germline, CDR1 is LNHDA and CDR2 SQIVND (reference sequence). The CDR3 is 16 amino acids. The CDR3 region has the DNA TGTGCCAGCGTCCGGGGGGATCAGGGGTTAGATCAGCCCCAGCATTTT. Residues: CASVRGDQGLDQPQHF.

In its sample, this clone was seen once. V usage is TRBV28 and J usage is TRBJ1-6; 8 bases are a match to TRBD1. V gave up 5 bases and J gave up 9 bases; unmatched junction bases: 9. This CDR3 spans 15 amino acids. The germline CDR1 and CDR2 sequences are MDHEN and SYDVKM. CDR3 region: CASSPLDRVGSPLHF. CDR3 sequence (DNA): TGTGCCAGCAGTCCCCTGGACAGGGTGGGTTCACCCCTCCACTTT.

This sequence joins TRBV24-1 and TRBJ2-1, with 7 bases that match TRBD1. CDR1 KGHDR and CDR2 SFDVKD come from the germline V gene. The CDR3 consists of 16 residues. V was pared by 3 bases and J by 3 bases, with 7 bases of the junction left unmatched. CDR3 in amino acids: CATSDPRQGDYNEQFF. In nucleotides, the CDR3 is TGTGCCACCAGTGATCCCCGACAGGGAGACTACAATGAGCAGTTCTTC.

This clone was counted once. The genes are TRBV5-1 and TRBJ2-7; 8 nucleotides line up with TRBD1. Trimming at V came to 4 bases and at J to 5 bases, leaving 14 bases not matched to a gene. CDR1 and CDR2 (germline): SGHRS, YFSETQ. The CDR3 spans 16 residues. CDR3 loop: CASSLRTGTNPNEQYF. CDR3 nucleotide sequence: TGCGCCAGCAGCCTTCGGACAGGGACGAATCCGAACGAGCAGTACTTC. Based on the CDR3 plus reference TRBV5-1 and TRBJ2-7, the full variable domain is KAGVTQTPRYLIKTRGQQVTLSCSPISGHRSVSWYQQTPGQGLQFLFEYFSETQRNKGNFPGRFSGRQFSNSRSEMNVSTLELGDSALYLCASSLRTGTNPNEQYFGPGTRLTVT.

The chain recombines TRBV11-2 with TRBJ2-7, with D possibly matching TRBD2 (5 bases). CDR1 and CDR2 (germline): SGHAT, FQNNGV. V lost 7 bases to trimming and J lost 3 bases, with 19 bases between them. This CDR3 has 15 amino acids. CDR3 sequence reads: CASTISRGVLYEQYF. The CDR3 DNA is TGTGCCAGCACCATCTCCCGGGGAGTCCTCTACGAGCAGTACTTC.

The CDR3 nucleotides read TGTGCCAGCAGCCGGGACAGGGTATCTAATGAGCAGTTCTTC. The encoded protein is CASSRDRVSNEQFF. V gene TRBV7-8 combines with J gene TRBJ2-1; 9 bases line up with TRBD1. V lost 5 bases to trimming and J lost 7 bases; unmatched junction nucleotides: 6. CDR3 length equals 14 residues. In germline, CDR1 is SGHVS, CDR2 FQNEAQ.

This clone was picked up one time. The V gene is TRBV5-6, the J gene TRBJ2-7, with TRBD2 identical over 8 bases. Trimming cost V 3 bases and J 4 bases; bases outside gene matches: 12. Per germline, CDR1 SGHDT and CDR2 YYEEEE. The CDR3 is 16 residues long. CDR3 sequence (DNA): TGTGCCAGCAGCTACCCAAGAGGACTAGCAGGGTACGAGCAGTACTTC. It yields the protein CASSYPRGLAGYEQYF.

The chain uses TRBV6-5 and TRBJ1-1; D unclear. The germline V gene has CDR1 MNHEY and CDR2 SVGAGI. The V end was cut by 1 base, the J end by 0 bases, with 9 bases between. The CDR3 consists of 15 residues. CDR3 bases: TGTGCCAGCAGTTACTATCACGGGATGAACACTGAAGCTTTCTTT. Protein: CASSYYHGMNTEAFF.

V usage is TRBV6-1 and J usage is TRBJ2-7; D not certain. The V gene's germline CDR1 is MNHNS and CDR2 SASEGT. The CDR3 loop spans 14 amino acids. V was cut by 2 bases and J by 3 bases, with 11 bases left in between. As DNA, the CDR3 is TGTGCCAGCAGTGAATCTTGGCCCTTCTACGAGCAGTACTTC. Translating gives CASSESWPFYEQYF.

The rearrangement links TRBV4-2 to TRBJ1-2; D not certain. In germline, CDR1 is LGHNA, CDR2 YNFKEQ. Trimming removed 1 base from V and 1 base from J, with 7 bases in between. This CDR3 spans 14 amino acids. CDR3 coding DNA: TGTGCCAGCAGCCAAGGGGAGGGTAACTATGGCTACACCTTC. Translating gives CASSQGEGNYGYTF.

The chain couples TRBV6-5 to TRBJ1-1, with D maybe TRBD1 (6 bases). CDR1 is MNHEY, CDR2 SVGAGI, per germline. The V end was cut by 5 bases, the J end by 1 base, with 11 bases between. CDR3 length: 14 residues. The CDR3 bases are TGTGCCAGCAGTACAGAACAGGGGAACACTGAAGCTTTCTTT. It codes for CASSTEQGNTEAFF.

The CDR3 is CASSRRDRPQDEQYF. DNA of the CDR3: TGCGCCAGCAGCCGCCGGGACAGGCCACAGGACGAGCAGTACTTC. The chain uses TRBV5-1 and TRBJ2-7, with TRBD1 matching 8 bases. V dropped 4 bases and J dropped 5; count of bases not matched to a gene: 11. Germline V gene lookup returns CDR1 SGHRS and CDR2 YFSETQ. The CDR3 contains 15 residues.

This clone was picked up a small number of times. The sample has other DNA sequences that encode this CDR3 too. The DNA of the CDR3 is TGTGCCAGCAGCCCCGGGACAGGGGGTCCGGGGACTGAAGCTTTCTTT. Its translation is CASSPGTGGPGTEAFF. V usage is TRBV7-8 and J usage is TRBJ1-1; 11 bases are shared with TRBD1. V lost 5 bases, J lost 5 bases, and 10 bases stayed unmatched. Looked up from germline, CDR1 is SGHVS and CDR2 is FQNEAQ. The CDR3 is 16 residues long.

This clone was detected once. The CDR3 loop is CASSPGQSYGYTF. CDR3 nucleotide sequence: TGTGCCAGCAGTCCGGGACAGAGCTATGGCTACACCTTC. The V and J genes are TRBV28 and TRBJ1-2, with TRBD1 matching over 7 bases. Trimming took 5 bases from V and 4 from J; bases not matched to a gene: 4. The CDR3 is 13 amino acids. Per the germline V gene, CDR1 is MDHEN and CDR2 is SYDVKM.

The CDR3 nucleotides read TGTGCCAGCAGCTTGGGGTCGGCAGGGCTGAGTGAGCAGTTCTTC. Amino acids: CASSLGSAGLSEQFF. The chain recombines TRBV11-2 with TRBJ2-1, with TRBD1 as a possible D gene (5 bases). Trimming shortened V by 3 bases and J by 9 bases, and 18 bases separated the two germline ends. Germline values: CDR1 SGHAT, CDR2 FQNNGV. This CDR3 region has 15 residues.